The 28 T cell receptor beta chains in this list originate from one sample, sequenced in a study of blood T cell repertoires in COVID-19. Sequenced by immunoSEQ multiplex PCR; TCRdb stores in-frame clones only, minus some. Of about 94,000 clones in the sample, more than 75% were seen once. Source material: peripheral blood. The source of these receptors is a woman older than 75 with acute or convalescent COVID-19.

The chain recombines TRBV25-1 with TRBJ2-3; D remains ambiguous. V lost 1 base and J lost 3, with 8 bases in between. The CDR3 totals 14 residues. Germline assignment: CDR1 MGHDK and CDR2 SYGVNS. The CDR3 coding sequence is TGTGCCAGCAGTGAATCCCGTCTAACAGATACGCAGTATTTT. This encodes CASSESRLTDTQYF.

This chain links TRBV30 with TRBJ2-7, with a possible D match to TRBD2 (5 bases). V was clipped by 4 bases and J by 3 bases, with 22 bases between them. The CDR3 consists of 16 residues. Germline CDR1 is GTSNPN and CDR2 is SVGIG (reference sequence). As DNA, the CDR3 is TGTGCCTGGACTAGTAGAGGGCCTACACGGGGCTACGAGCAGTACTTC. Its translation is CAWTSRGPTRGYEQYF.

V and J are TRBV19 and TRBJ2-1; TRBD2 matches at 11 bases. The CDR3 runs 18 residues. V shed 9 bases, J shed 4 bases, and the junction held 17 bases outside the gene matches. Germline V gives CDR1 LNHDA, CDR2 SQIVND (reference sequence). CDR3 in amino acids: CASQPVTSGMFGYNEQFF. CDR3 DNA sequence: TGTGCCAGCCAGCCAGTGACTAGCGGGATGTTTGGGTACAATGAGCAGTTCTTC.

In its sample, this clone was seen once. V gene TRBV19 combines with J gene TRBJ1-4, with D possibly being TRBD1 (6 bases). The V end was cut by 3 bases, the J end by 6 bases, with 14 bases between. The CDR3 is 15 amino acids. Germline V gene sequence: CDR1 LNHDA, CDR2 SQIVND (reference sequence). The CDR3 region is CASSIAGVGDEKLFF. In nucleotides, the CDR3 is TGTGCCAGTAGTATCGCAGGGGTAGGAGATGAAAAACTGTTTTTT.

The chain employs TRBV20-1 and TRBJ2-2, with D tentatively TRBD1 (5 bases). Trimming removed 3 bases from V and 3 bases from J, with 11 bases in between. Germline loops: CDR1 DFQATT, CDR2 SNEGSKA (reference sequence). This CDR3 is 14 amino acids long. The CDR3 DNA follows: TGCAGTGCTAGTCTGGGGCTGGACACCGGGGAGCTGTTTTTT. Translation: CSASLGLDTGELFF.

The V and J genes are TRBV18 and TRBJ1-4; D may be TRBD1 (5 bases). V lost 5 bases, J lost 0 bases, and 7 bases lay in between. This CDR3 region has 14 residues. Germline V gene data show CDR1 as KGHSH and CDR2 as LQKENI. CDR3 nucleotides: TGTGCCAGCTCAAACAGGTCAACTAATGAAAAACTGTTTTTT. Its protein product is CASSNRSTNEKLFF.

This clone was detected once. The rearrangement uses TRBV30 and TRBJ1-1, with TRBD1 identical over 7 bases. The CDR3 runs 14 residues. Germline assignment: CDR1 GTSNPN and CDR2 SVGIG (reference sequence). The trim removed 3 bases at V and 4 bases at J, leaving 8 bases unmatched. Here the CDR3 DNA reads TGTGCCTGGAGGAAGCTGGCAGGGGGCACTGAAGCTTTCTTT. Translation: CAWRKLAGGTEAFF.

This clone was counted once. The CDR3 DNA reads TGTGCCAGCGGCCTCGGGTCGAACACCGGGGAGCTGTTTTTT. Encoded protein: CASGLGSNTGELFF. The chain is built from TRBV27 and TRBJ2-2; D gene uncertain. This CDR3 is built from 14 residues. The V and J ends lost 8 bases and 0 bases respectively, with 10 bases between them. Germline CDR1 reads MNHEY; CDR2 reads SMNVEV (reference sequence).

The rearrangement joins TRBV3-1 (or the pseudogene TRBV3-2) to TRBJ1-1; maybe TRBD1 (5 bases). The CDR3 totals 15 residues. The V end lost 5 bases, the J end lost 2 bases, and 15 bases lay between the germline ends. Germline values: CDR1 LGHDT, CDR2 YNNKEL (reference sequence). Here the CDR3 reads CASSVANRHNTEAFF. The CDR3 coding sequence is TGTGCCAGCAGCGTTGCGAACAGGCATAACACTGAAGCTTTCTTT.

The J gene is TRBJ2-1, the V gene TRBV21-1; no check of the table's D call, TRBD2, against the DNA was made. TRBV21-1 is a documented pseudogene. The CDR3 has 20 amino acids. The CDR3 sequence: CASSNRSLDYTYNSYNEQFF. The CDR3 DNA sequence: TGTGCCAGCAGCAATCGCTCCCTGGACTATACCTATAACTCCTACAATGAGCAGTTCTTC.

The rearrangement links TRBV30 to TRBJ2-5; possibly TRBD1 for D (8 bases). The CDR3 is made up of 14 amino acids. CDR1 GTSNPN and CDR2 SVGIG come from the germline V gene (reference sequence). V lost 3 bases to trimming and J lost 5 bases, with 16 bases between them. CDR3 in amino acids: CAWSRGGQAETQYF. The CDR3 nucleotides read TGTGCCTGGAGCAGGGGGGGACAGGCCGAGACCCAGTACTTC. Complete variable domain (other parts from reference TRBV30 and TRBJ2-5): SQTIHQWPATLVQPVGSPLSLECTVEGTSNPNLYWYRQAAGRGLQLLFYSVGIGQISSEVPQNLSASRPQDRQFILSSKKLLLSDSGFYLCAWSRGGQAETQYFGPGTRLLVL.

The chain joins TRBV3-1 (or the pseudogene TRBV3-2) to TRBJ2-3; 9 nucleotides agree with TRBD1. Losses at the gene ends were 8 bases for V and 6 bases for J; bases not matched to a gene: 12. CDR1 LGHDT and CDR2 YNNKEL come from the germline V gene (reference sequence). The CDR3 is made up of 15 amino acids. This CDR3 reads CASGGTGWFVDTQYF. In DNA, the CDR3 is TGTGCCAGCGGAGGGACAGGGTGGTTTGTGGATACGCAGTATTTT.

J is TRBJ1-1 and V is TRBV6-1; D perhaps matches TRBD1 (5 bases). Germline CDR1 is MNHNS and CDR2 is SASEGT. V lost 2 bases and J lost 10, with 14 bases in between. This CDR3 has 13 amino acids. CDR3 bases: TGTGCCAGCAGTGAAACGTTTAGCGGGGGAGCTTTCTTT. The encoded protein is CASSETFSGGAFF.

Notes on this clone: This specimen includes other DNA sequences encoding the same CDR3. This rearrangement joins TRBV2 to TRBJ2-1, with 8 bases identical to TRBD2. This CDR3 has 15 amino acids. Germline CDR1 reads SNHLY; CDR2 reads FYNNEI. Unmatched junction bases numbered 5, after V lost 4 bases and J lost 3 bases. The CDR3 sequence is CASSGSSGGYNEQFF. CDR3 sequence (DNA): TGTGCCAGCAGTGGATCCAGCGGGGGCTACAATGAGCAGTTCTTC.

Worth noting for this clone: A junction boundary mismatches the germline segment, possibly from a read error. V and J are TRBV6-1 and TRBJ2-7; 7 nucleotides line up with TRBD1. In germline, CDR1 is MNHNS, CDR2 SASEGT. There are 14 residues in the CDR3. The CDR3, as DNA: TGTGCCAGCGGTGACCGGGACAGAACCTACGAGCAGTACTTC. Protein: CASGDRDRTYEQYF.

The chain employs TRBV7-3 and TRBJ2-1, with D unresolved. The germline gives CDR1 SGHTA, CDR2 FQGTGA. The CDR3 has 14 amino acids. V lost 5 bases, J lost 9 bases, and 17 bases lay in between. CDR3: CASSPNQASGEQFF. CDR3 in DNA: TGTGCCAGCAGCCCAAATCAAGCCTCTGGTGAGCAGTTCTTC. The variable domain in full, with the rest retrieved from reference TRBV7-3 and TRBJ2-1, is GAGVSQTPSNKVTEKGKYVELRCDPISGHTALYWYRQSLGQGPEFLIYFQGTGAADDSGLPNDRFFAVRPEGSVSTLKIQRTERGDSAVYLCASSPNQASGEQFFGPGTRLTVL.

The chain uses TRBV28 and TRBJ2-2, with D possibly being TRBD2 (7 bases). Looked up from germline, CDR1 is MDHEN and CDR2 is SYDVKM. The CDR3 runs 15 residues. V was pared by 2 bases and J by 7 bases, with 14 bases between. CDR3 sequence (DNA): TGTGCCAGCAGTTTAGGGGGGGGCCCCGGCGGGGAGCTGTTTTTT. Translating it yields CASSLGGGPGGELFF.

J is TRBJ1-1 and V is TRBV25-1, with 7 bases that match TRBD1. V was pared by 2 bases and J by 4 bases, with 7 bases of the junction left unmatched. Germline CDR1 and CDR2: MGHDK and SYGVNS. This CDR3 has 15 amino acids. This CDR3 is CASSEETGVSTEAFF. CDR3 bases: TGTGCCAGCAGTGAAGAAACAGGGGTGAGCACTGAAGCTTTCTTT.

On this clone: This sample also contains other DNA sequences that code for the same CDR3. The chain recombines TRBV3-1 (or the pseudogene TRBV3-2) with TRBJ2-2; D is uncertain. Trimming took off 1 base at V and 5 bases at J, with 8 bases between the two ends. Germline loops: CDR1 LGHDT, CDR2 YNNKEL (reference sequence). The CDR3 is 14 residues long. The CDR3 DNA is TGTGCCAGCAGCCAAGGGGCAGGAACCGGGGAGCTGTTTTTT. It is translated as CASSQGAGTGELFF.

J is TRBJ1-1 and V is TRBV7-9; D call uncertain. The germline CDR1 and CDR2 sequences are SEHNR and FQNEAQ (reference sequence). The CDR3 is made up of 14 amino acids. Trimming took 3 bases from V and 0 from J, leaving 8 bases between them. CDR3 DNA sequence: TGTGCCAGCAGCTTCGAGATACTGAACACTGAAGCTTTCTTT. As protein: CASSFEILNTEAFF.

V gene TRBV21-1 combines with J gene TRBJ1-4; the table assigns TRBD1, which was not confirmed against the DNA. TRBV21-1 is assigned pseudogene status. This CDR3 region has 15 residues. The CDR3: CASSRDREQNEKLFF. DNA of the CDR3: TGTGCCAGCAGCAGGGACAGGGAACAAAATGAAAAACTGTTTTTT.

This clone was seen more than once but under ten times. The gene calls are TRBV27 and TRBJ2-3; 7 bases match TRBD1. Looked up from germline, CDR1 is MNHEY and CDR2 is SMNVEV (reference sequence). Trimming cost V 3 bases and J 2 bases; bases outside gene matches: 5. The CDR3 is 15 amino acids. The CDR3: CASSFDRDITDTQYF. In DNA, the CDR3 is TGTGCCAGCAGTTTTGACAGGGACATCACAGATACGCAGTATTTT.

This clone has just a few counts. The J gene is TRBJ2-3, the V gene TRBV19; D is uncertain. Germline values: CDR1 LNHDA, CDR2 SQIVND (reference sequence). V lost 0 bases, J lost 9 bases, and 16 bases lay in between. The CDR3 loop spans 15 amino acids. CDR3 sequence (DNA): TGTGCCAGTAGTATAGATAGTCTACCGCCCGGGACGCAGTATTTT. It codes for CASSIDSLPPGTQYF.

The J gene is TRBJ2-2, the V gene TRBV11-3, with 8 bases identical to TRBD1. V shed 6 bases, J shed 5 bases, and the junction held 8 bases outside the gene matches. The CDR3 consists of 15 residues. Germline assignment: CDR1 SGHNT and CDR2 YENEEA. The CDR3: CASSFTGGSTGELFF. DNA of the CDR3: TGTGCCAGCAGTTTCACAGGGGGTAGTACCGGGGAGCTGTTTTTT.

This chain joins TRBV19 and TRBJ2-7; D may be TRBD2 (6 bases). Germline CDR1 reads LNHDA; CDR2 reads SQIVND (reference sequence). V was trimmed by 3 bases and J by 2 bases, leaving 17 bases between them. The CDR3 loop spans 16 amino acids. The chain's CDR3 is CASSISSWAGPYEQYF. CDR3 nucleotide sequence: TGTGCCAGTAGTATCTCCAGTTGGGCGGGACCCTACGAGCAGTACTTC.

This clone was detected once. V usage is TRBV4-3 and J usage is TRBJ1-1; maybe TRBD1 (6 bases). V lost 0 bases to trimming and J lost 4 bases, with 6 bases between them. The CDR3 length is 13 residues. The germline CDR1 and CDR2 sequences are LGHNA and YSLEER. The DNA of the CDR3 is TGCGCCAGCAGCCAAGAAGGGGGCACTGAAGCTTTCTTT. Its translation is CASSQEGGTEAFF.

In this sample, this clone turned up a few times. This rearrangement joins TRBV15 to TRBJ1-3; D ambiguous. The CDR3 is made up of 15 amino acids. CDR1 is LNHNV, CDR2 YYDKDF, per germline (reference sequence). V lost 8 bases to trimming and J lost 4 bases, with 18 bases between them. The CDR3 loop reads CATRKEGAFGNTIYF. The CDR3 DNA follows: TGTGCCACCCGCAAGGAGGGCGCCTTCGGAAACACCATATATTTT.

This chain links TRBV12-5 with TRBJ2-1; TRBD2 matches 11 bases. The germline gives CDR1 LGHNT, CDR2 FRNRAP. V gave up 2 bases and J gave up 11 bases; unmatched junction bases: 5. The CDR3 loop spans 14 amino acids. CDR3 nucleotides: TGTGCTAGTGGTTTGACCGGGACTAGCGGTAAGCAGTTCTTC. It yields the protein CASGLTGTSGKQFF.